This entry lists 22 T cell receptor beta chains sequenced from one sample in a study of shared clonotypes between healthy human individuals. Some clones are missing from TCRdb's copy, which holds only in-frame ones; the method was immunoSEQ multiplex PCR. This sample has 2 million to 2.5 million clones, with 85% to 95% found just once. The sample comprised naive CD4+ T cells from PBMCs. The subset was: CD45RA+ positively selected. These receptors all stem from a man aged 18 to 30 in good health. Some clones in this sample may be carry-over from other donors' samples.

In DNA form, the CDR3 reads TGTGCCACCAGCAAAATAACCGACAGGGCAACTAATGAAAAACTGTTTTTT. Protein: CATSKITDRATNEKLFF. The chain employs TRBV15 and TRBJ1-4; 7 bases line up with TRBD1. Per germline, CDR1 LNHNV and CDR2 YYDKDF (reference sequence). J was trimmed by 0 bases and V by 4 bases; bases with no gene match: 8. This CDR3 contains 17 residues.

The chain combines TRBV27 with TRBJ1-1; tentative D call: TRBD1 (5 bases). Germline V gives CDR1 MNHEY, CDR2 SMNVEV (reference sequence). The V gene lost 5 bases and the J gene lost 1 base, with 11 bases spanning the gap. The CDR3 loop spans 14 amino acids. CDR3 nucleotides: TGTGCCAGCAGTCCCCCCGGGACGAACACTGAAGCTTTCTTT. Its translation is CASSPPGTNTEAFF.

V is TRBV28 and J is TRBJ1-2; TRBD1 aligns across 7 bases. The germline V gene has CDR1 MDHEN and CDR2 SYDVKM. This CDR3 contains 15 residues. The junction had 8 bases not matched to a gene; V was cut back by 2 bases and J by 5 bases. CDR3 amino acids: CASSLRGRGEYGYTF. The DNA for the CDR3 is TGTGCCAGCAGTTTACGTGGCAGGGGGGAATATGGCTACACCTTC.

Comments on this clone: The sample contains more than one DNA sequence encoding this CDR3. The rearrangement links TRBV28 to TRBJ1-1; D call uncertain. Germline V lookup: CDR1 MDHEN, CDR2 SYDVKM. CDR3 length equals 12 residues. Deletions cut 0 bases from V and 10 bases from J, with 9 bases between. As DNA, the CDR3 is TGTGCCAGCAGTTTATGGTCCCGCGGAGCTTTCTTT. It is translated as CASSLWSRGAFF.

CDR3 residues: CASSLTASDQPQHF. Here the CDR3 DNA reads TGTGCCAGCAGCCTGACAGCCAGCGATCAGCCCCAGCATTTT. The V gene is TRBV6-5, the J gene TRBJ1-5; the D gene is possibly TRBD1 (5 bases). CDR1 and CDR2 from the germline V gene are MNHEY and SVGAGI. CDR3 length equals 14 residues. Trimming cost V 6 bases and J 5 bases, with 14 bases left between them.

This clone was observed once. The V gene is TRBV28, the J gene TRBJ2-7, with D possibly matching TRBD1 (5 bases). The CDR3 extends over 11 amino acids. V was shortened by 6 bases and J by 7 bases, with 10 bases between the two germline ends. Germline lookup yields CDR1 MDHEN and CDR2 SYDVKM. CDR3 loop: CASSHRGEQYF. The CDR3 DNA sequence: TGTGCCAGCAGCCATAGGGGAGAGCAGTACTTC.

The J gene is TRBJ2-2, the V gene TRBV28; 8 bases are shared with TRBD1. CDR1 is MDHEN and CDR2 is SYDVKM in the germline V gene. Germline trimming cut 6 bases from V and 7 bases from J; bases unmatched to any gene: 4. CDR3 length equals 13 residues. The CDR3 DNA follows: TGTGCCAGCAGCCCGACAGGGGACGGGGAGCTGTTTTTT. Protein: CASSPTGDGELFF.

The V and J genes are TRBV6-5 and TRBJ1-2; 7 nucleotides match TRBD1. V lost 5 bases, J lost 6 bases, and 6 bases stayed unmatched. Germline CDR1 reads MNHEY; CDR2 reads SVGAGI. The CDR3 runs to 13 residues. The CDR3 nucleotides are TGTGCCAGCAGTCGTCGACAGGGTGATGGCTACACCTTC. Encoded protein: CASSRRQGDGYTF.

The chain joins TRBV7-9 to TRBJ2-1, with D uncertain. Looked up from germline, CDR1 is SEHNR and CDR2 is FQNEAQ (reference sequence). The CDR3 runs to 13 residues. The germline V and J ends were trimmed by 4 bases and 6 bases, with 10 bases remaining between them. As DNA, the CDR3 is TGTGCCAGCAGCTCCCCCGTTCCCAATGAGCAGTTCTTC. Translated: CASSSPVPNEQFF.

The chain is built from TRBV12-5 and TRBJ2-3; the match to TRBD1 covers 10 bases. Losses at the gene ends were 6 bases for V and 3 bases for J; bases not matched to a gene: 9. The CDR3 extends over 16 amino acids. The V gene's germline CDR1 is LGHNT and CDR2 FRNRAP. In DNA form, the CDR3 reads TGTGCTAGTGGCAAAACGACAGGGGGCTGGACAGATACGCAGTATTTT. Its translation is CASGKTTGGWTDTQYF.

The rearrangement uses TRBV30 and TRBJ1-5; D remains unclear. V gave up 3 bases and J gave up 5 bases, with 8 bases separating them. Germline V lookup: CDR1 GTSNPN, CDR2 SVGIG (reference sequence). The length of the CDR3 is 12 residues. This CDR3 is CAWRGRDQPQHF. The CDR3 DNA sequence: TGTGCCTGGAGGGGAAGAGATCAGCCCCAGCATTTT.

This chain joins TRBV29-1 and TRBJ1-3; D unresolved. CDR1 is SQVTM, CDR2 ANQGSEA, per germline. The V gene lost 6 bases and the J gene lost 4 bases, with 7 bases spanning the gap. The length of the CDR3 is 11 residues. Here the CDR3 reads CSVVGGNTIYF. The CDR3 coding sequence is TGCAGCGTGGTGGGGGGAAACACCATATATTTT.

Comment on this clone: Other DNA sequences within the sample encode an identical CDR3. This chain links TRBV27 with TRBJ1-2, with 7 nucleotides matching TRBD1. The CDR3 loop spans 14 amino acids. Germline CDR1 MNHEY, CDR2 SMNVEV (reference sequence). The trim removed 2 bases at V and 5 bases at J, leaving 5 bases unmatched. CDR3: CASSLTGAGYGYTF. CDR3 sequence (DNA): TGTGCCAGCAGTTTAACAGGGGCCGGGTATGGCTACACCTTC.

The chain carries TRBV9 and TRBJ2-2; D is undetermined. Deletions cut 4 bases from V and 2 bases from J, with 9 bases between. The CDR3 is 14 amino acids. CDR1 and CDR2 from the germline V gene are SGDLS and YYNGEE. The CDR3 protein is CASSPKTNTGELFF. Here the CDR3 DNA reads TGTGCCAGCAGCCCCAAGACCAACACCGGGGAGCTGTTTTTT.

This chain uses TRBV7-8 with TRBJ1-2; the D gene is possibly TRBD1 (5 bases). The CDR3 sequence is 14 residues long. Trimming shortened V by 0 bases and J by 7 bases, and 12 bases separated the two germline ends. Looked up from germline, CDR1 is SGHVS and CDR2 is FQNEAQ. In DNA form, the CDR3 reads TGTGCCAGCAGCTTAGCGGAGGGGATCGGTGGCTACACCTTC. This gives the protein CASSLAEGIGGYTF. The variable domain in full, completed from reference TRBV7-8 and TRBJ1-2, reads GAGVSQSPRYKVAKRGQDVALRCDPISGHVSLFWYQQALGQGPEFLTYFQNEAQLDKSGLPSDRFFAERPEGSVSTLKIQRTQQEDSAVYLCASSLAEGIGGYTFGSGTRLTVV.

The rearrangement uses TRBV5-1 and TRBJ2-1; D is unresolved. Germline-derived CDR1 and CDR2 are SGHRS and YFSETQ. V was trimmed by 0 bases and J by 1 base, leaving 14 bases between them. This CDR3 spans 17 amino acids. DNA of the CDR3: TGCGCCAGCAGCTTGGGGCAGCGAACCCCATCCTACAATGAGCAGTTCTTC. Translation gives CASSLGQRTPSYNEQFF.

The V call is TRBV14, the J call TRBJ2-5, with 7 bases fitting TRBD2. The V gene end was trimmed by 0 bases and the J gene end by 3 bases; junction bases not matched to a gene: 13. Germline CDR1 SGHDN, CDR2 FVKESK. This CDR3 comprises 18 residues. The CDR3 reads CASSQDPRRTSLKETQYF. Written as DNA, the CDR3 is TGTGCCAGCAGCCAAGATCCCCGACGGACTAGTCTAAAAGAGACCCAGTACTTC.

The chain joins TRBV5-4 to TRBJ2-3, with D hard to call. V was pared by 5 bases and J by 1 base, with 11 bases between. Germline V gives CDR1 SGHNT, CDR2 YYREEE (reference sequence). The CDR3 consists of 14 residues. CDR3 region: CASRSDWGTDTQYF. The CDR3 nucleotides read TGTGCCAGCAGGTCTGACTGGGGCACAGATACGCAGTATTTT. Complete variable domain (other parts from reference TRBV5-4 and TRBJ2-3): ETGVTQSPTHLIKTRGQQVTLRCSSQSGHNTVSWYQQALGQGPQFIFQYYREEENGRGNFPPRFSGLQFPNYSSELNVNALELDDSALYLCASRSDWGTDTQYFGPGTRLTVL.

The V gene is TRBV4-2, the J gene TRBJ2-7; 13 bases are a match to TRBD2. The CDR3 loop spans 16 amino acids. Per germline, CDR1 LGHNA and CDR2 YNFKEQ. The J segment lost 6 bases and the V segment lost 3 bases, leaving 8 bases of the junction unmatched. The CDR3 protein is CASSQWTSGSVAEQYF. The CDR3 coding sequence is TGTGCCAGCAGCCAGTGGACTAGCGGGAGCGTCGCCGAGCAGTACTTC.

With respect to this clone: Other DNA variants within this sample encode the same CDR3. The rearrangement uses TRBV2 and TRBJ1-1; possibly TRBD1 for D (6 bases). The V end lost 5 bases, the J end lost 5 bases, and 12 bases lay between the germline ends. The CDR3 has 13 residues. Germline V CDR1 and CDR2: SNHLY, FYNNEI. Written as DNA, the CDR3 is TGTGCCAGCAGTCCTAGGGGGGGGACTGAAGCTTTCTTT. As protein: CASSPRGGTEAFF.

The chain links TRBV30 to TRBJ2-7; D perhaps matches TRBD1 (6 bases). The germline CDR1 and CDR2 sequences are GTSNPN and SVGIG (reference sequence). The CDR3 runs to 13 residues. Trimming shortened V by 0 bases and J by 2 bases, and 8 bases separated the two germline ends. The DNA for the CDR3 is TGTGCCTGGAGTGTCGGACAGACCTACGAGCAGTACTTC. Protein sequence: CAWSVGQTYEQYF.

A note on this clone: Other DNA sequences in the sample encode the same CDR3. The chain links TRBV5-1 to TRBJ2-1, with 7 bases fitting TRBD2. This CDR3 is 15 amino acids long. CDR1 and CDR2 from the germline V gene are SGHRS and YFSETQ. V shed 4 bases and J 5 bases; nucleotides not matched to a gene: 9. CDR3 region: CASSPLAGVNNEQFF. In DNA, the CDR3 is TGCGCCAGCAGCCCTCTCGCGGGAGTCAACAATGAGCAGTTCTTC.